This T cell receptor beta chain was sequenced in a study of cytomegalovirus exposure and HLA in healthy donors. This CDR3 region has 14 residues. V was trimmed by 0 bases and J by 1 base, leaving 5 bases between them. The germline V gene encodes CDR1 SGDLS and CDR2 YYNGEE. In the PCR, 60 Vbeta and 13 Jbeta primers were used. TCRdb's table, derived via immunoSEQ multiplex PCR, lists solely in-frame clones and lacks some. In the table there are approximately 89,000 clones, roughly 80% of which are singletons. This clone appeared a few times. Sample: PBMCs. This TCR came from a male donor in good health and CMV-seronegative. The rearrangement joins TRBV9 to TRBJ1-3; unclear D gene. The chain's CDR3 is CASSVGRSGNTIYF. The CDR3 nucleotides are TGTGCCAGCAGCGTAGGGAGGTCTGGAAACACCATATATTTT.